Presented here are 17 T cell receptor beta chains from one specimen sequenced in a study of CD8+CD57+ T cells in acquired aplastic anemia. The authors sequenced patients whose flow cytometry had shown CD8+CD57+ cell expansion. TCR beta VDJ and CDR3 were profiled, and genomic DNA was the template. TCRdb called the reads again in MiXCR, with one record for every CDR3 protein. The sample consists of 160,000 or so distinct CDR3 sequences, roughly 45% of them appearing once. Sequenced input: sorted CD4+, CD8+, or CD8+CD57+ T cells (not recorded which) from PBMCs. The receptor set was obtained from a human donor with aplastic anemia.

A note on this clonotype: A much larger clonotype is one base distant, so this may be a read error. This chain uses TRBV5-1 with TRBJ1-5, with no clear D. This CDR3 is built from 15 residues. V dropped 0 bases and J dropped 1 base, with 8 bases sitting between them. Looked up from germline, CDR1 is SGHRS and CDR2 is YFSETQ. The CDR3 DNA is TGCGCCAGCAGCTTGGGTATGGGGAGCAATCAGCCCCAGCATTTT. This sequence encodes CASSLGMGSNQPQHF.

To note about this clonotype: Since a much larger clone is just one base distant, this may be a read error. This chain links TRBV5-1 with TRBJ1-1, with 7 bases lining up with TRBD1. This CDR3 spans 11 amino acids. Per the germline V gene, CDR1 is SGHRS and CDR2 is YFSETQ. CDR3 residues: CASSFGQEDFF. DNA for the CDR3: TGCGCCAGCAGCTTTGGACAGGAAGATTTCTTT.

This chain uses TRBV25-1 with TRBJ1-1, with TRBD1 matching 7 bases. The junction had 7 bases not matched to a gene; V was cut back by 4 bases and J by 11 bases. Germline assignment: CDR1 MGHDK and CDR2 SYGVNS. There are 12 residues in the CDR3. The CDR3 is CASSVDRVRAFF. In DNA, the CDR3 is TGTGCCAGCAGTGTCGACAGGGTGCGGGCTTTCTTT.

Ten or more counts support this clonotype. The V and J genes are TRBV25-1 and TRBJ2-7; D might be TRBD2 (6 bases). Germline V lookup: CDR1 MGHDK, CDR2 SYGVNS. Trimming removed 6 bases at V and 1 base at J, with 16 bases between. The CDR3 is made up of 15 amino acids. The DNA for the CDR3 is TGTGCCAGCAGCCTCGGGGGTAGTAGATCCTACGAGCAGTACTTC. Its translation is CASSLGGSRSYEQYF.

This clonotype was recorded at least ten times. This chain uses TRBV5-1 with TRBJ2-3, with D possibly TRBD1 on 6 matching bases. The CDR3 totals 13 residues. Germline V lookup: CDR1 SGHRS, CDR2 YFSETQ. The ends were cut back, 4 bases at V and 3 bases at J, with 9 bases in the middle. CDR3 sequence reads: CASSPTGTDTQYF. The CDR3 DNA follows: TGCGCCAGCAGCCCCACAGGGACAGATACGCAGTATTTT.

A note on this clonotype: It may be a read error: a sequence one base away is much more abundant. The J gene is TRBJ2-1, the V gene TRBV4-3; no clear D. From germline, CDR1 is LGHNA and CDR2 YSLEER. The CDR3 is 14 amino acids. This chain's CDR3 is CTSSQVVQSNEQFF. The CDR3 DNA reads as TGCACCAGCAGCCAAGTGGTTCAAAGTAATGAGCAGTTCTTC.

The rearrangement links TRBV20-1 to TRBJ1-5; D possibly corresponds to TRBD1 (5 bases). Deletions cut 5 bases from V and 6 bases from J, with 14 bases between. The CDR3 consists of 13 residues. Germline values: CDR1 DFQATT, CDR2 SNEGSKA (reference sequence). CDR3 sequence (DNA): TGCAGTGCTTACGGGGGATCGAGTCAGCCCCAGCATTTT. Translation: CSAYGGSSQPQHF.

This clonotype has more than one count but fewer than ten. The chain carries TRBV15 and TRBJ2-1; TRBD1 might be the D (6 bases). The CDR3 is 15 amino acids. Per the germline V gene, CDR1 is LNHNV and CDR2 is YYDKDF (reference sequence). V lost 7 bases and J 3 bases, leaving 16 bases between the germline ends. CDR3 sequence: CATKQGEGFYNEQFF. CDR3 DNA sequence: TGTGCCACCAAACAGGGAGAGGGGTTCTACAATGAGCAGTTCTTC.

The chain links TRBV6-5 to TRBJ2-5; D is possibly TRBD2 (5 bases). Germline V gene data show CDR1 as MNHEY and CDR2 as SVGAGI. Trimming took off 6 bases at V and 0 bases at J, with 14 bases between the two ends. The CDR3 length is 15 residues. The CDR3 sequence is CASSSFGGYQETQYF. In nucleotides, the CDR3 is TGTGCCAGCAGCTCCTTCGGCGGGTACCAAGAGACCCAGTACTTC.

The V gene is TRBV2, the J gene TRBJ1-4; a possible D gene is TRBD1 (6 bases). Germline-derived CDR1 and CDR2 are SNHLY and FYNNEI. CDR3 length: 15 residues. Trimming pared 5 bases from V and 8 bases from J, leaving 18 bases between. The CDR3 DNA reads as TGTGCCAGCAGTTTAACTGAACAGGGAGGCGAAAAACTGTTTTTT. Translation: CASSLTEQGGEKLFF.

V gene TRBV3-1 combines with J gene TRBJ2-7, with unresolved D. CDR3 length: 12 residues. The germline gives CDR1 LGHDT, CDR2 YNNKEL (reference sequence). The V end lost 0 bases, the J end lost 4 bases, and 4 bases lay between the germline ends. The CDR3 is CASSQDGYEQYF. CDR3 DNA sequence: TGTGCCAGCAGCCAAGATGGGTACGAGCAGTACTTC.

This clonotype was seen many times. The chain is built from TRBV5-5 and TRBJ2-2; 9 bases line up with TRBD1. V was pared by 4 bases and J by 6 bases, with 10 bases of the junction left unmatched. Germline-derived CDR1 and CDR2 are SGHKS and YYEKEE (reference sequence). CDR3 length: 16 residues. In nucleotides, the CDR3 is TGTGCCAGCAGCCGTCCGGGACAGGGAAGAGCCGGGGAGCTGTTTTTT. It specifies CASSRPGQGRAGELFF.

Details on this clonotype: Germline is not matched at one junction end, which may reflect a read error. The chain couples TRBV7-2 to TRBJ2-2; TRBD1 is a possible D gene (6 bases). This CDR3 contains 15 residues. In germline, CDR1 is SGHTA, CDR2 FQGNSA. CDR3 loop: CASSWTATNAGELFF. DNA of the CDR3: TGTGCCAGCAGCTGGACAGCAACGAACGCCGGGGAGCTGTTTTTT.

In this sample, this clonotype turned up many times. This chain links TRBV6-1 with TRBJ2-7, with 7 bases that match TRBD2. Germline V gene sequence: CDR1 MNHNS, CDR2 SASEGT. Trimming removed 8 bases from V and 3 bases from J; junction bases left unmatched: 1. The CDR3 runs to 11 residues. As DNA, the CDR3 is TGTGCCAGCCGGGACTACTACGAGCAGTACTTC. Its translation is CASRDYYEQYF.

The chain has TRBV7-2 and TRBJ2-7; D is perhaps TRBD2 (5 bases). This CDR3 is built from 14 residues. V shed 5 bases and J shed 2 bases, with 13 bases lying between them. Germline lookup yields CDR1 SGHTA and CDR2 FQGNSA. This chain's CDR3 is CASSQERAAYEQYV. DNA for the CDR3: TGTGCCAGCAGCCAAGAGAGGGCGGCCTACGAGCAGTACGTC.

This clonotype was seen repeatedly, ten times or more. The rearrangement joins TRBV5-1 to TRBJ2-7, with a possible D match to TRBD2 (5 bases). Germline V gives CDR1 SGHRS, CDR2 YFSETQ. The CDR3 runs 14 residues. Between the trimmed V and J ends, which lost 3 bases and 0 bases, there was a span of 10 bases. The CDR3 bases are TGCGCCAGCAGCTCCACGGGATACTCCTACGAGCAGTACTTC. Translated: CASSSTGYSYEQYF.

This clonotype was observed at least ten times. The chain carries TRBV7-9 and TRBJ1-1, with D unclear. Germline assignment: CDR1 SEHNR and CDR2 FQNEAQ (reference sequence). V was clipped by 5 bases and J by 0 bases, with 16 bases between them. The CDR3 totals 16 residues. DNA of the CDR3: TGTGCCAGCAGCGTTCTCCGGGCCTCCATGAACACTGAAGCTTTCTTT. Translated: CASSVLRASMNTEAFF.